This TCR beta chain was observed in a study of blood T cell repertoires in COVID-19. Study in general: The United States, Italy and Spain were the sources of the acute and convalescent COVID-19 samples. The analysed material was cDNA or gDNA that came from T cells, B-cell-depleted T cells, or PBMCs.

This CDR3 contains 16 residues. Deletions cut 0 bases from V and 3 bases from J, with 12 bases between. Germline lookup yields CDR1 SGHNT and CDR2 YYREEE (reference sequence). A few counts support this clone. Per the original methods: Reference gene primers were amplified, and this amplification served to estimate nucleated cell counts. Some clones are missing from TCRdb's copy, which holds only in-frame ones; the method was immunoSEQ multiplex PCR. V, J and clone size were drawn from that table, and D and trimming were deduced from the DNA. The sample has 190,000 or so clones; roughly 84% are singletons.

V usage is TRBV5-4 and J usage is TRBJ2-2; D perhaps matches TRBD2 (5 bases). Sequencing was performed on peripheral blood. The sequence derives from an elderly woman with acute or convalescent COVID-19. The CDR3 sequence is CASSLGPSPDTGELFF. CDR3 DNA: TGTGCCAGCAGCTTGGGCCCTAGCCCCGACACCGGGGAGCTGTTTTTT.